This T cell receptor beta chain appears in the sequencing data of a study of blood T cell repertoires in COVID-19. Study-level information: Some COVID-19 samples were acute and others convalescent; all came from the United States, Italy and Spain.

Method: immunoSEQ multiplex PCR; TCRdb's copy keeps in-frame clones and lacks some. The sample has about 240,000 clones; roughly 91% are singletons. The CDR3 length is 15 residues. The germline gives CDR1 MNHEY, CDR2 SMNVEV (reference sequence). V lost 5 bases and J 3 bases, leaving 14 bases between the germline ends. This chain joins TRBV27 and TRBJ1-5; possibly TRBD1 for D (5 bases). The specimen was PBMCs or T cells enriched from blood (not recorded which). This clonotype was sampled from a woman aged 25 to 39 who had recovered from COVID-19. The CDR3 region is CASSPIRQTNQPQHF. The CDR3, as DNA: TGTGCCAGCAGTCCTATTCGACAGACCAATCAGCCCCAGCATTTT.